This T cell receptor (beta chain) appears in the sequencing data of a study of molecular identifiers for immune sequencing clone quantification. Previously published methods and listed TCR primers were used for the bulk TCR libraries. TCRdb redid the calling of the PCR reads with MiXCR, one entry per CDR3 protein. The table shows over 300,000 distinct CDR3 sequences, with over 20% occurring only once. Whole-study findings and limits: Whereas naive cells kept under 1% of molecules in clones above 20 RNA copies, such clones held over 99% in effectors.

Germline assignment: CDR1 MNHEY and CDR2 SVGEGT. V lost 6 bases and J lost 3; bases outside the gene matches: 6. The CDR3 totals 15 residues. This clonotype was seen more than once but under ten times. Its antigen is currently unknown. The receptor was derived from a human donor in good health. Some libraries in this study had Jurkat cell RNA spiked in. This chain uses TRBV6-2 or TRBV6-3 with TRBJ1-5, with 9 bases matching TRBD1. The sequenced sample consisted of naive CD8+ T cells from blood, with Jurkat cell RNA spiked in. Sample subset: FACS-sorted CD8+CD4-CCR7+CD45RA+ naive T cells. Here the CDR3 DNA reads TGTGCCAGCAGGGCCGGGACAGGGATCAATCAGCCCCAGCATTTT. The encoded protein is CASRAGTGINQPQHF.